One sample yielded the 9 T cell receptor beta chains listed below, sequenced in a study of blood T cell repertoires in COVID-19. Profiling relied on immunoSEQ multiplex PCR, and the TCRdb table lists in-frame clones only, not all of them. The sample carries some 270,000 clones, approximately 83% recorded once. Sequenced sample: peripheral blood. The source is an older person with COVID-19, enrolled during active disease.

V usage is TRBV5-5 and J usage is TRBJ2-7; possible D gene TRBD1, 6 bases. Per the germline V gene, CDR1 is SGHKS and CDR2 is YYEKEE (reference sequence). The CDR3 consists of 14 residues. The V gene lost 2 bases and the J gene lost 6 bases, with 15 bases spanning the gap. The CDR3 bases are TGTGCCAGCAGCTTCACTCACCAGGGGAGCGAGCAGTACTTC. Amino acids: CASSFTHQGSEQYF.

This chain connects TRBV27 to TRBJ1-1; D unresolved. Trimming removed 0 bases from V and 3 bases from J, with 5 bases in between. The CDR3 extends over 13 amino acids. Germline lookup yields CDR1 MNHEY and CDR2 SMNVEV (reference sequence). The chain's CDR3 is CASSLSVDTEAFF. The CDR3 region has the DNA TGTGCCAGCAGTTTATCGGTAGACACTGAAGCTTTCTTT.

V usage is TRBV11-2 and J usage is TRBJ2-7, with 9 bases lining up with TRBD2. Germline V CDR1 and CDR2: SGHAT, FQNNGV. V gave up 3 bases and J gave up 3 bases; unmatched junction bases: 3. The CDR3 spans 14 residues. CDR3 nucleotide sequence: TGTGCCAGCAGCTTGAGTAGCGGGAGCTACGAGCAGTACTTC. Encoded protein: CASSLSSGSYEQYF. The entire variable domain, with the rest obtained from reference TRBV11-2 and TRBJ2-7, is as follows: EAGVAQSPRYKIIEKRQSVAFWCNPISGHATLYWYQQILGQGPKLLIQFQNNGVVDDSQLPKDRFSAERLKGVDSTLKIQPAKLEDSAVYLCASSLSSGSYEQYFGPGTRLTVT.

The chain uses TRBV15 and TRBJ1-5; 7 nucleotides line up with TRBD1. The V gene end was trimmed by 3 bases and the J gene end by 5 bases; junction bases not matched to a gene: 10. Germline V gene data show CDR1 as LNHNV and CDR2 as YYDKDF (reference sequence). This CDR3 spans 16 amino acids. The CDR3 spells CATSSGTVTNYQPQHF. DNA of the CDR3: TGTGCCACCAGCAGCGGGACAGTTACGAACTATCAGCCCCAGCATTTT.

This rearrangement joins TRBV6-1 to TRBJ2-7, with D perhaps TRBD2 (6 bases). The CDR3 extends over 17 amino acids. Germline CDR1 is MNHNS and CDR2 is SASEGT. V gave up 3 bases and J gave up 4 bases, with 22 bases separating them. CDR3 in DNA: TGTGCCAGCAGTGAGTTTCGCGGGATAGTAATTGGTTACGAGCAGTACTTC. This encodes CASSEFRGIVIGYEQYF.

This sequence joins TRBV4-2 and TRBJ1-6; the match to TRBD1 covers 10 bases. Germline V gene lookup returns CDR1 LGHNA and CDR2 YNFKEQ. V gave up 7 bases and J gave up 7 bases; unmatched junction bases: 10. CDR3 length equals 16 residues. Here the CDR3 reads CASTKTGQGFNSPLHF. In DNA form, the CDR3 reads TGTGCCAGCACGAAGACGGGACAGGGGTTCAATTCACCCCTCCACTTT.

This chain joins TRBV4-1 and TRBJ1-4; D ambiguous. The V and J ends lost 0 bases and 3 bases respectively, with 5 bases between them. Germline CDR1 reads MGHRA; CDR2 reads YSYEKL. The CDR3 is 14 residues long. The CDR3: CASSQEGANEKLFF. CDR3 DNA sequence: TGCGCCAGCAGCCAAGAAGGAGCTAATGAAAAACTGTTTTTT.

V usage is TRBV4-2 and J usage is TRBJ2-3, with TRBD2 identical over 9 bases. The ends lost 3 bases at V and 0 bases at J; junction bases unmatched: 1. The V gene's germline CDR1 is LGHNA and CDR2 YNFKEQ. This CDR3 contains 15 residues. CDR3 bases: TGTGCCAGCAGCCAGCGGGAGGGGAGCACAGATACGCAGTATTTT. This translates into CASSQREGSTDTQYF.

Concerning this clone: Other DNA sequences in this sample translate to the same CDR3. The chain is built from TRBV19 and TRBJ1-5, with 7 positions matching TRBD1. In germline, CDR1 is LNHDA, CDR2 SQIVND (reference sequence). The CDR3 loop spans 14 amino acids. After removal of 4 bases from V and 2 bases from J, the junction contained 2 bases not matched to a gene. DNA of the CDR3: TGTGCCAGTAGTACGACAGGGCGCAATCAGCCCCAGCATTTT. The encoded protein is CASSTTGRNQPQHF. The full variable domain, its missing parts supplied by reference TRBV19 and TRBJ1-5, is DGGITQSPKYLFRKEGQNVTLSCEQNLNHDAMYWYRQDPGQGLRLIYYSQIVNDFQKGDIAEGYSVSREKKESFPLTVTSAQKNPTAFYLCASSTTGRNQPQHFGDGTRLSIL.